Shown below are 18 T cell receptor beta chains from a single sample sequenced in a study of T cell changes during pregnancy in multiple sclerosis. Some clones are missing from TCRdb's copy, which holds only in-frame ones; the method was immunoSEQ multiplex PCR. Of roughly 48,000 clones listed, 94% are singletons. The specimen comprised CD4+ T cells from peripheral blood mononuclear cells, sampled in the first trimester of pregnancy. Source of these receptors: a female donor with multiple sclerosis, enrolled in a pregnancy study.

The chain is built from TRBV6-6 and TRBJ2-7; 10 bases align to TRBD1. The CDR3 has 14 residues. Losses at the gene ends were 6 bases for V and 4 bases for J; bases not matched to a gene: 6. CDR1 and CDR2 (germline): MNHNY, SVGAGI (reference sequence). The CDR3 here is CASSRTGGAYEQYF. The CDR3 coding sequence is TGTGCCAGCAGCCGGACAGGGGGTGCTTACGAGCAGTACTTC.

V usage is TRBV11-3 and J usage is TRBJ1-1; D is unclear. V was cut by 1 base and J by 4 bases, with 13 bases left in between. The CDR3 length is 15 residues. Germline V gives CDR1 SGHNT, CDR2 YENEEA. In DNA, the CDR3 is TGTGCCAGCAGCTTAGGAGGGTTTGGGTCCACTGAAGCTTTCTTT. It translates to CASSLGGFGSTEAFF.

CDR3 sequence: CASSLAGGVVGNEQFF. CDR3 bases: TGCGCCAGCAGCTTGGCGGGGGGTGTTGTCGGAAATGAGCAGTTCTTC. J is TRBJ2-1 and V is TRBV5-1; 7 nucleotides match TRBD2. Germline V CDR1 and CDR2: SGHRS, YFSETQ. The CDR3 runs to 16 residues. Trimming cost V 0 bases and J 7 bases; bases outside gene matches: 10.

The genes are TRBV11-2 and TRBJ1-4; D ambiguous. The CDR3 length is 13 residues. CDR1 is SGHAT, CDR2 FQNNGV, per germline. The V end was cut by 1 base, the J end by 4 bases, with 4 bases between. The DNA of the CDR3 is TGTGCCAGCAGCTTAGGGAGTAATGAAAAACTGTTTTTT. Its translation is CASSLGSNEKLFF.

V usage is TRBV7-2 and J usage is TRBJ2-2; D possibly corresponds to TRBD2 (5 bases). Germline V gives CDR1 SGHTA, CDR2 FQGNSA. Trimming took 2 bases from V and 8 from J, leaving 9 bases between them. The CDR3 has 13 residues. The CDR3 is CASSLTGEGELFF. CDR3 sequence (DNA): TGTGCCAGCAGCTTAACCGGGGAAGGGGAGCTGTTTTTT.

The CDR3 protein is CASSIVQATSGWLPTDTQYF. The DNA for the CDR3 is TGTGCCAGTAGTATAGTCCAGGCGACTAGCGGGTGGCTTCCCACAGATACGCAGTATTTT. The gene calls are TRBV19 and TRBJ2-3; 10 bases map to TRBD2. Germline V gene lookup returns CDR1 LNHDA and CDR2 SQIVND (reference sequence). The V segment lost 1 base and the J segment 2 bases; nucleotides outside the gene matches: 15. CDR3 size: 20 residues.

The chain recombines TRBV7-3 with TRBJ1-5, with a weak D call TRBD1 (5 bases). Per the germline V gene, CDR1 is SGHTA and CDR2 is FQGTGA. The CDR3 loop spans 12 amino acids. The V end was cut by 1 base, the J end by 9 bases, with 7 bases between. For the CDR3, the DNA is TGTGCCAGCAGCTTAAGGGGGGGGCCCCAGCATTTT. Encoded protein: CASSLRGGPQHF. Combining the CDR3 with reference TRBV7-3 and TRBJ1-5 gives the whole variable domain GAGVSQTPSNKVTEKGKYVELRCDPISGHTALYWYRQSLGQGPEFLIYFQGTGAADDSGLPNDRFFAVRPEGSVSTLKIQRTERGDSAVYLCASSLRGGPQHFGDGTRLSIL.

The J gene is TRBJ1-6, the V gene TRBV13; possible D gene TRBD1, 6 bases. Trimming removed 5 bases at V and 7 bases at J, with 12 bases between. CDR3 length equals 14 residues. Germline CDR1 is PRHDT and CDR2 is FYEKMQ (reference sequence). Here the CDR3 reads CASSAGELNSPLHF. In DNA, the CDR3 is TGTGCCAGCAGCGCAGGGGAGCTGAATTCACCCCTCCACTTT.

V usage is TRBV30 and J usage is TRBJ1-2; weak D call: TRBD1 (5 bases). Trimming pared 3 bases from V and 7 bases from J, leaving 15 bases between. Germline V lookup: CDR1 GTSNPN, CDR2 SVGIG (reference sequence). The CDR3 loop spans 13 amino acids. CDR3: CAWSPGPGSGYTF. The CDR3 DNA reads as TGTGCCTGGAGCCCCGGGCCAGGGTCTGGCTACACCTTC.

The chain recombines TRBV5-1 with TRBJ2-1, with 10 positions matching TRBD1. The CDR3 sequence is 15 residues long. The V segment lost 3 bases and the J segment 5 bases; nucleotides outside the gene matches: 5. Germline V gene lookup returns CDR1 SGHRS and CDR2 YFSETQ. This chain's CDR3 is CASSSRQGANNEQFF. The CDR3 region has the DNA TGCGCCAGCAGCTCGCGACAGGGGGCGAACAATGAGCAGTTCTTC. The complete variable domain, with remaining parts taken from reference TRBV5-1 and TRBJ2-1, reads KAGVTQTPRYLIKTRGQQVTLSCSPISGHRSVSWYQQTPGQGLQFLFEYFSETQRNKGNFPGRFSGRQFSNSRSEMNVSTLELGDSALYLCASSSRQGANNEQFFGPGTRLTVL.

The chain carries TRBV5-4 and TRBJ1-1; 8 bases fit TRBD1. Germline-derived CDR1 and CDR2 are SGHNT and YYREEE (reference sequence). The CDR3 spans 13 residues. J lost 4 bases, V lost 3 bases, and 2 bases had no gene match. Here the CDR3 reads CASSWTGRTEAFF. The DNA of the CDR3 is TGTGCCAGCAGCTGGACAGGGCGCACTGAAGCTTTCTTT.

This clone was recorded only once. The V call is TRBV5-5, the J call TRBJ1-2; D is unclear. The CDR3 loop spans 16 amino acids. With 2 bases removed from V and 2 bases from J, the gap between germline ends came to 16 bases. Germline values: CDR1 SGHKS, CDR2 YYEKEE (reference sequence). This CDR3 is CASSLTAAGKNYGYTF. CDR3 nucleotides: TGTGCCAGCAGCTTAACGGCTGCGGGCAAAAACTATGGCTACACCTTC.

The chain joins TRBV19 to TRBJ1-5; TRBD1 might be the D (6 bases). The CDR3 sequence is 15 residues long. CDR1 and CDR2 (germline): LNHDA, SQIVND (reference sequence). V was cut by 7 bases and J by 1 base, with 14 bases left in between. As DNA, the CDR3 is TGTGCCAGTACCAAAGCGGGGGCGAGCAATCAGCCCCAGCATTTT. Amino acids: CASTKAGASNQPQHF.

J is TRBJ1-3 and V is TRBV6-1; D ambiguous. The CDR3 runs to 13 residues. Germline CDR1 and CDR2: MNHNS and SASEGT. Trimming left V 7 bases short and J 8 bases short, with 15 bases between. CDR3: CASTPGWGDTIYF. CDR3 DNA: TGTGCCAGCACCCCGGGGTGGGGTGACACCATATATTTT.

The V call is TRBV9, the J call TRBJ2-7; tentative D call: TRBD1 (5 bases). Germline V gives CDR1 SGDLS, CDR2 YYNGEE. Trimming shortened V by 0 bases and J by 5 bases, and 12 bases separated the two germline ends. CDR3 length: 14 residues. CDR3 protein: CASSVDQGTNEQYF. The CDR3 DNA follows: TGTGCCAGCAGCGTAGATCAGGGAACAAACGAGCAGTACTTC.

This rearrangement joins TRBV6-6 to TRBJ2-7; a weak D match, TRBD1 (5 bases). The CDR3 totals 15 residues. The germline CDR1 and CDR2 sequences are MNHNY and SVGAGI (reference sequence). V lost 6 bases and J 5 bases, leaving 20 bases between the germline ends. In DNA form, the CDR3 reads TGTGCCAGCAGAACGAAAGGGGCTACTATGGACGAGCAGTACTTC. Translating gives CASRTKGATMDEQYF.

The genes are TRBV5-1 and TRBJ2-2, with 10 bases identical to TRBD1. After removal of 9 bases from V and 4 bases from J, the junction contained 9 bases not matched to a gene. The length of the CDR3 is 15 residues. Per germline, CDR1 SGHRS and CDR2 YFSETQ. CDR3 DNA sequence: TGCGCCACCGGCTCCGGGACAGGGGTCACCGGGGAGCTGTTTTTT. Protein sequence: CATGSGTGVTGELFF.

V is TRBV12-5 and J is TRBJ1-4; TRBD1 matches 12 bases. Germline CDR1 reads LGHNT; CDR2 reads FRNRAP. The CDR3 is 19 residues long. J gave up 0 bases and V 4 bases, and 9 bases lay outside the gene matches. CDR3 residues: CASGWDMGQGAATNEKLFF. The CDR3 region has the DNA TGTGCTAGTGGTTGGGATATGGGACAGGGGGCCGCAACTAATGAAAAACTGTTTTTT.